The 16 T cell receptor beta chains listed next were all sequenced from one sample in a study of blood T cell repertoires in COVID-19. The data were produced by immunoSEQ multiplex PCR, yet TCRdb's version contains in-frame clones alone and is incomplete. The table records around 160,000 clones, over 85% of them present only once. Specimen: peripheral blood. These receptors were collected from a woman aged 55-70 years with COVID-19, enrolled during active disease.

The V and J genes are TRBV5-5 and TRBJ2-1; D not certain. The V gene's germline CDR1 is SGHKS and CDR2 YYEKEE (reference sequence). The CDR3 has 13 residues. With 4 bases removed from V and 5 bases from J, the gap between germline ends came to 10 bases. Here the CDR3 DNA reads TGTGCCAGCAGCCTTCAAAGCGACAATGAGCAGTTCTTC. As protein: CASSLQSDNEQFF.

The rearrangement links TRBV24-1 to TRBJ1-1, with D maybe TRBD1 (5 bases). Germline V CDR1 and CDR2: KGHDR, SFDVKD. Trimming pared 7 bases from V and 1 base from J, leaving 9 bases between. This CDR3 region has 13 residues. DNA for the CDR3: TGTGCCACCAGAGCCCAGGGGAACACTGAAGCTTTCTTT. It codes for CATRAQGNTEAFF.

This CDR3 reads CASSLGDIRNTGELFF. CDR3 DNA sequence: TGTGCCAGCAGCCTAGGGGACATACGGAACACCGGGGAGCTGTTTTTT. This chain links TRBV5-8 with TRBJ2-2, with TRBD1 as a possible D gene (6 bases). Trimming left V 4 bases short and J 1 base short, with 14 bases between. CDR3 length equals 16 residues. Germline V gene data show CDR1 as SGHTS and CDR2 as YDEGEE.

J is TRBJ1-2 and V is TRBV30, with 9 bases lining up with TRBD1. Germline CDR1 GTSNPN, CDR2 SVGIG (reference sequence). The CDR3 consists of 13 residues. Trimming removed 0 bases from V and 5 bases from J; junction bases left unmatched: 1. The DNA of the CDR3 is TGTGCCTGGAGTGTACAGGGGGCGTATGGCTACACCTTC. This translates into CAWSVQGAYGYTF.

The chain combines TRBV3-1 (or the pseudogene TRBV3-2) with TRBJ2-5; maybe TRBD1 (6 bases). The CDR3 runs to 14 residues. V shed 4 bases and J shed 1 base, with 10 bases lying between them. Germline V gives CDR1 LGHDT, CDR2 YNNKEL (reference sequence). CDR3 nucleotide sequence: TGTGCCAGCAGCCTGGGGACAACCCAAGAGACCCAGTACTTC. Translated, it gives CASSLGTTQETQYF.

This chain links TRBV7-9 with TRBJ1-2; D call uncertain. V gave up 1 base and J gave up 5 bases, with 8 bases separating them. The CDR3 is 13 residues long. Germline V gives CDR1 SEHNR, CDR2 FQNEAQ (reference sequence). The CDR3 nucleotides are TGTGCCAGCAGCTTAGTAACCACTTATGGCTACACCTTC. Its protein product is CASSLVTTYGYTF.

The chain links TRBV7-6 to TRBJ1-1; no clear D. The germline V gene has CDR1 SGHVS and CDR2 FNYEAQ. Trimming left V 5 bases short and J 4 bases short, with 5 bases between. The CDR3 is 11 amino acids. The CDR3 DNA follows: TGTGCCAGCAGCCCCGGCACTGAAGCTTTCTTT. Encoded protein: CASSPGTEAFF.

This chain uses TRBV18 with TRBJ1-6, with a possible D match to TRBD1 (6 bases). The CDR3 has 15 residues. Trimming pared 2 bases from V and 14 bases from J, leaving 19 bases between. Germline CDR1 reads KGHSH; CDR2 reads LQKENI. For the CDR3, the DNA is TGTGCCAGCTCACCATCAGGGGAGGGCCTGCAGGCCCTCCACTTT. Translating it yields CASSPSGEGLQALHF.

This chain uses TRBV4-1 with TRBJ1-5; D gene uncertain. This CDR3 comprises 14 residues. The V gene's germline CDR1 is MGHRA and CDR2 YSYEKL. Trimming shortened V by 1 base and J by 7 bases, and 11 bases separated the two germline ends. CDR3 sequence (DNA): TGCGCCAGCAGCCAAGGGAGGGAATTCCAGCCCCAGCATTTT. This gives the protein CASSQGREFQPQHF.

The V call is TRBV7-2, the J call TRBJ2-7, with TRBD2 as a possible D gene (5 bases). The CDR3 has 14 amino acids. V was clipped by 1 base and J by 5 bases, with 12 bases between them. Germline-derived CDR1 and CDR2 are SGHTA and FQGNSA. This chain's CDR3 is CASSLGWLGNEQYF. CDR3 sequence (DNA): TGTGCCAGCAGCTTAGGTTGGCTCGGGAACGAGCAGTACTTC.

The chain joins TRBV25-1 to TRBJ1-2, with 9 positions matching TRBD1. The CDR3 sequence is 16 residues long. Germline V gives CDR1 MGHDK, CDR2 SYGVNS. J gave up 7 bases and V 3 bases, and 12 bases lay outside the gene matches. The CDR3 DNA reads as TGTGCCAGCAGTGAGGCTGCTTCACAGGGGGCGCGTGGCTACACCTTC. Translation gives CASSEAASQGARGYTF.

The chain has TRBV7-6 and TRBJ2-5, with a weak D call TRBD1 (6 bases). The ends were cut back, 0 bases at V and 1 base at J, with 24 bases in the middle. This CDR3 comprises 20 residues. Per germline, CDR1 SGHVS and CDR2 FNYEAQ. The CDR3 coding sequence is TGTGCCAGCAGCTTAGCGCGAGGGGGAATTTATTTTAGGGGCCAAGAGACCCAGTACTTC. Translated, it gives CASSLARGGIYFRGQETQYF.

The chain recombines TRBV6-5 with TRBJ1-5; tentatively, D is TRBD1 (5 bases). The ends were cut back, 4 bases at V and 0 bases at J, with 7 bases in the middle. CDR3 length equals 14 residues. CDR1 is MNHEY and CDR2 is SVGAGI in the germline V gene. In DNA, the CDR3 is TGTGCCAGCAGTTTCGGGGGTAGCAATCAGCCCCAGCATTTT. This translates into CASSFGGSNQPQHF.

The chain combines TRBV2 with TRBJ1-1; TRBD1 matches at 10 bases. The V and J ends lost 4 bases and 1 base, in that order; junction bases with no gene match: 3. The CDR3 sequence is 15 residues long. Germline assignment: CDR1 SNHLY and CDR2 FYNNEI. CDR3: CASSGQGAPNTEAFF. In nucleotides, the CDR3 is TGTGCCAGCAGTGGACAGGGGGCGCCGAACACTGAAGCTTTCTTT.

The chain uses TRBV4-2 and TRBJ1-4, with a tentative D call TRBD1 (5 bases). This CDR3 has 17 amino acids. The V gene lost 2 bases and the J gene lost 7 bases, with 20 bases spanning the gap. Per germline, CDR1 LGHNA and CDR2 YNFKEQ. CDR3 sequence (DNA): TGTGCCAGCAGCCAATCCGGGGCGGCGGGGGTTAGTGAAAAACTGTTTTTT. It specifies CASSQSGAAGVSEKLFF.

The chain has TRBV2 and TRBJ1-6; 7 bases agree with TRBD1. V lost 6 bases, J lost 6 bases, and 2 bases stayed unmatched. Germline values: CDR1 SNHLY, CDR2 FYNNEI. This CDR3 has 13 residues. The CDR3 DNA follows: TGTGCCAGCAGATCAGGGGGTAATTCACCCCTCCACTTT. Amino acid sequence: CASRSGGNSPLHF. The full variable domain, with the rest looked up from reference TRBV2 and TRBJ1-6, is EPEVTQTPSHQVTQMGQEVILRCVPISNHLYFYWYRQILGQKVEFLVSFYNNEISEKSEIFDDQFSVERPDGSNFTLKIRSTKLEDSAMYFCASRSGGNSPLHFGNGTRLTVT.